A single sample is the source of the 26 T cell receptor beta chains below, sequenced in a study of tumor-infiltrating lymphocytes in primary liver carcinoma. Unsorted whole blood yielded the blood RNA, and germline DNA was also extracted. Total RNA (approximately 450 ng) served as template for TCR beta cDNA synthesis primed by a constant-region primer. Libraries of TCR beta came from three nested multiplex PCR rounds with slightly modified ARM-PCR. The two initial PCR rounds, roughly 9 cycles each, used TRBV1-TRBV30 forward and C-beta reverse primers. TCRdb recomputed calls from the multiplex PCR reads with MiXCR, one row per CDR3 protein. The profile shows some 180,000 distinct CDR3 sequences, about 60% of them singletons. The source material was peripheral blood. The source is a man aged 40-55 years with primary liver carcinoma and hepatitis B virus infection.

Worth noting for this clonotype: A read error may be the cause here, since a much bigger clone is one base away. V is TRBV28 and J is TRBJ2-4; 11 bases line up with TRBD2. Germline V gene lookup returns CDR1 MDHEN and CDR2 SYDVKM. The CDR3 extends over 16 amino acids. CDR3 loop: CASSSPGTSGKNMQYF. The CDR3 DNA is TGTGCCAGCAGTTCCCCCGGGACTAGCGGCAAAAACATGCAGTACTTC.

The V gene is TRBV5-5, the J gene TRBJ2-7, with TRBD2 identical over 12 bases. Germline lookup yields CDR1 SGHKS and CDR2 YYEKEE (reference sequence). The CDR3 covers 17 residues. With 2 bases clipped from V and 5 bases from J, the junction kept 11 bases outside the gene matches. The CDR3 nucleotides are TGTGCCAGCAGCTTCTCTCGACTAGCGGGAGCCCCCAACGAGCAGTACTTC. Its translation: CASSFSRLAGAPNEQYF.

This clonotype was found a few times. A much larger clone differs from this one at a single base, so this may be a read error. This chain uses TRBV29-1 with TRBJ1-2; 8 nucleotides agree with TRBD1. Germline V gene data show CDR1 as SQVTM and CDR2 as ANQGSEA. CDR3 length: 12 amino acids. The CDR3 DNA follows: TGCAACGCTTCGGACAGGGTCGTTGGCTACACCTTC. Amino acid sequence: CNASDRVVGYTF.

The chain combines TRBV6-2 or TRBV6-3 with TRBJ2-1; 8 bases agree with TRBD2. CDR1 is MNHEY and CDR2 is SVGEGT in the germline V gene. The V and J ends lost 6 bases and 3 bases, in that order; junction bases with no gene match: 7. The CDR3 totals 15 residues. The DNA of the CDR3 is TGTGCCAGCAGCTTGAGCGGGAGAGGCTACAATGAGCAGTTCTTC. Its protein is CASSLSGRGYNEQFF.

The V call is TRBV5-1, the J call TRBJ1-1, with 8 bases lining up with TRBD1. V lost 0 bases to trimming and J lost 4 bases; unmatched junction nucleotides: 8. CDR1 is SGHRS and CDR2 is YFSETQ in the germline V gene. This CDR3 is built from 16 residues. CDR3 in amino acids: CASSLAGTGWTTEAFF. The CDR3 bases are TGCGCCAGCAGCTTGGCCGGGACAGGCTGGACCACTGAAGCTTTCTTT.

The chain couples TRBV6-5 to TRBJ2-7; tentative D call: TRBD1 (5 bases). The ends were cut back, 6 bases at V and 0 bases at J, with 18 bases in the middle. CDR3 length: 16 amino acids. Germline V CDR1 and CDR2: MNHEY, SVGAGI. The CDR3 reads CASRTTDSYSSYEQYF. The CDR3 region has the DNA TGTGCCAGCAGAACGACCGACAGCTATAGCTCCTACGAGCAGTACTTC.

The chain joins TRBV11-2 to TRBJ2-7; D remains unclear. Trimming took 5 bases from V and 2 from J, leaving 13 bases between them. This CDR3 spans 14 amino acids. Per the germline V gene, CDR1 is SGHAT and CDR2 is FQNNGV. Written as DNA, the CDR3 is TGTGCCAGCAGCCTTCGGCACAGTACCTACGAGCAGTACTTC. Translated: CASSLRHSTYEQYF.

This clonotype was seen once. The V and J genes are TRBV5-1 and TRBJ2-3, with 10 bases matching TRBD2. Trimming took 4 bases from V and 4 from J; bases not matched to a gene: 12. This CDR3 has 17 residues. Germline CDR1 reads SGHRS; CDR2 reads YFSETQ. The CDR3 loop reads CASSPYLTSGTADTQYF. CDR3 DNA: TGCGCCAGCAGCCCTTACCTAACTAGCGGGACCGCAGATACGCAGTATTTT.

This clonotype was seen more than once but under ten times. V gene TRBV6-2 or TRBV6-3 combines with J gene TRBJ2-2; D is undetermined. Germline V lookup: CDR1 MNHEY, CDR2 SVGEGT. CDR3 length equals 13 residues. V gave up 8 bases and J gave up 4 bases, with 11 bases separating them. CDR3 region: CASRPGTTGELFF. The CDR3 nucleotides read TGTGCCAGCCGACCAGGAACCACCGGGGAGCTGTTTTTT.

This chain uses TRBV28 with TRBJ2-7, with 7 bases fitting TRBD2. Germline V gene sequence: CDR1 MDHEN, CDR2 SYDVKM. This CDR3 contains 15 residues. J was trimmed by 5 bases and V by 5 bases; bases with no gene match: 12. This CDR3 is CASSPGLGGSDEQYF. The DNA for the CDR3 is TGTGCCAGCAGTCCGGGACTGGGAGGGTCGGACGAGCAGTACTTC.

This clonotype was recorded a few times. The chain combines TRBV6-5 with TRBJ1-1; D might be TRBD1 (6 bases). This CDR3 comprises 16 residues. Trimming pared 0 bases from V and 3 bases from J, leaving 14 bases between. Germline loops: CDR1 MNHEY, CDR2 SVGAGI. CDR3 sequence reads: CASSYSWAGADTEAFF. CDR3 sequence (DNA): TGTGCCAGCAGTTACTCATGGGCGGGGGCGGACACTGAAGCTTTCTTT.

This rearrangement joins TRBV4-1 to TRBJ2-2; TRBD2 aligns across 10 bases. From germline, CDR1 is MGHRA and CDR2 YSYEKL. The trim removed 2 bases at V and 0 bases at J, leaving 6 bases unmatched. The CDR3 is made up of 18 amino acids. The CDR3 DNA sequence: TGCGCCAGCAGCCAAATGAGGGGGACTAGCGCGAACACCGGGGAGCTGTTTTTT. This sequence encodes CASSQMRGTSANTGELFF.

The chain combines TRBV29-1 with TRBJ2-3, with 7 positions matching TRBD2. CDR3 length: 13 residues. The V gene end was trimmed by 3 bases and the J gene end by 2 bases; junction bases not matched to a gene: 2. Per the germline V gene, CDR1 is SQVTM and CDR2 is ANQGSEA. Here the CDR3 reads CSVEGGFTDTQYF. The CDR3 DNA is TGCAGCGTTGAGGGGGGGTTCACAGATACGCAGTATTTT.

The rearrangement links TRBV24-1 to TRBJ2-1; maybe TRBD1 (5 bases). Trimming stripped 4 bases from V and 6 bases from J, with 12 bases between. Germline CDR1 reads KGHDR; CDR2 reads SFDVKD. This CDR3 contains 14 residues. CDR3 DNA: TGTGCCACCAGTGACCCCAGGGTTACCAATGAGCAGTTCTTC. Amino acids: CATSDPRVTNEQFF.

Comment on this clonotype: Since a much larger clone is just one base distant, this may be a read error. No conserved phenylalanine or tryptophan ends this CDR3, so it is likely a read error. The chain combines TRBV11-1 with TRBJ1-1; 9 bases line up with TRBD1. Germline V gene sequence: CDR1 SGHAT, CDR2 FQDESV (reference sequence). The CDR3 extends over 14 amino acids. V was pared by 4 bases and J by 3 bases, with 3 bases of the junction left unmatched. The CDR3 loop is CASSSRTGDTEAFL. CDR3 DNA: TGTGCCAGCAGCTCGAGGACAGGGGACACTGAAGCTTTCCTT.

In the case of this clonotype: A much more abundant neighbour one base away suggests this may be a read error. The chain combines TRBV29-1 with TRBJ2-7; 9 bases fit TRBD1. J gave up 3 bases and V 0 bases, and 3 bases lay outside the gene matches. The CDR3 is 14 residues long. Germline CDR1 reads SQVTM; CDR2 reads ANQGSEA. The CDR3 DNA reads TGCAGCGTTGAAGATGGGGGACAGGGCTACGAGCAGTACTTC. This codes for CSVEDGGQGYEQYF.

The chain uses TRBV5-4 and TRBJ2-1; 10 bases are shared with TRBD2. Per germline, CDR1 SGHNT and CDR2 YYREEE (reference sequence). V shed 1 base and J 9 bases; nucleotides not matched to a gene: 7. This CDR3 has 15 residues. CDR3 loop: CASSLSSGRVGEQFF. Here the CDR3 DNA reads TGTGCCAGCAGCTTGTCTAGCGGGAGAGTCGGTGAGCAGTTCTTC.

The chain links TRBV14 to TRBJ2-1; D assignment may be TRBD1 or TRBD2 (5 bases each). CDR1 and CDR2 from the germline V gene are SGHDN and FVKESK. CDR3 length: 16 residues. Trimming pared 4 bases from V and 8 bases from J, leaving 21 bases between. The CDR3 DNA sequence: TGTGCCAGCAGCCTTCAGTCAGTGGGGGTAGGGGATGAGCAGTTCTTC. It yields the protein CASSLQSVGVGDEQFF.

In this sample, this clonotype turned up once. The CDR3 does not end in the conserved phenylalanine or tryptophan, so this is likely a read error. This chain joins TRBV5-4 and TRBJ2-5; 10 nucleotides match TRBD2. Germline CDR1 SGHNT, CDR2 YYREEE (reference sequence). After removal of 4 bases from V and 3 bases from J, the junction contained 15 bases not matched to a gene. The CDR3 is 18 amino acids. The CDR3 DNA reads TGTGCCAGCAGCCCTCCTTTAGCGGGAGGCCCCTCTAAAGAGACCCAGTACTTA. Translated: CASSPPLAGGPSKETQYL.

The gene calls are TRBV4-1 and TRBJ2-1; D call uncertain. The CDR3 loop spans 18 amino acids. Germline V lookup: CDR1 MGHRA, CDR2 YSYEKL. V was clipped by 1 base and J by 0 bases, with 16 bases between them. The CDR3 is CASSQVDLGFSSYNEQFF. CDR3 DNA sequence: TGCGCCAGCAGCCAAGTGGACCTAGGGTTTAGCTCCTACAATGAGCAGTTCTTC.

This clonotype was observed a handful of times. Because the CDR3 is missing its conserved closing phenylalanine or tryptophan, this is likely a read error. In nucleotides, the CDR3 is TGTGCCAGCAGCTTATCCCCGACCGGGACAGGGGACATCACAGATACGCAGTATGTT. Protein: CASSLSPTGTGDITDTQYV. This rearrangement joins TRBV11-1 to TRBJ2-3; TRBD1 agrees at 10 bases. V lost 2 bases and J lost 2; bases outside the gene matches: 13. Per germline, CDR1 SGHAT and CDR2 FQDESV (reference sequence). CDR3 length: 19 amino acids.

This clonotype was detected many times. An end of the junction differs from the germline gene, which may be a read error. This rearrangement joins TRBV11-2 to TRBJ1-1; the D is unclear. The CDR3 runs 13 residues. Germline loops: CDR1 SGHAT, CDR2 FQNNGV. In DNA, the CDR3 is TGTGCCAGCAGCGTAGATTTGAACACTGAAGCTTTCTTT. Translated, it gives CASSVDLNTEAFF.

The V call is TRBV12-3 or TRBV12-4, the J call TRBJ1-4; no reliable D call. This CDR3 has 14 residues. V was clipped by 3 bases and J by 5 bases, with 10 bases between them. DNA for the CDR3: TGTGCCAGCAGTTTCCCGCCGGGGAATGAAAAACTGTTTTTT. Translated, it gives CASSFPPGNEKLFF.

Notes on this clonotype: Germline and junction disagree at one end, which may indicate a read error. V and J are TRBV11-1 and TRBJ2-5; 7 bases agree with TRBD1. Germline CDR1 SGHAT, CDR2 FQDESV (reference sequence). The CDR3 has 15 amino acids. The CDR3 DNA sequence: TGTGCCGGCAGGAGCGACAGGGACAACCAAGAGACCCAGTACTTC. Translating it yields CAGRSDRDNQETQYF.

In its sample, this clonotype was seen many times. V gene TRBV4-2 combines with J gene TRBJ2-5; D not certain. V lost 0 bases, J lost 5 bases, and 4 bases lay in between. There are 12 residues in the CDR3. Germline V gene data show CDR1 as LGHNA and CDR2 as YNFKEQ. CDR3 sequence: CASSQDEETQYF. DNA for the CDR3: TGTGCCAGCAGCCAAGATGAGGAGACCCAGTACTTC.

In regard to this clonotype: With a much larger clone just one base away, this may be a read error. This rearrangement joins TRBV29-1 to TRBJ2-4, with D maybe TRBD1 (5 bases). The germline V gene has CDR1 SQVTM and CDR2 ANQGSEA. This CDR3 has 10 amino acids. CDR3 in DNA: TGCAGCGTGTACATGGACATTCAGCACTTC. Translated, it gives CSVYMDIQHF.